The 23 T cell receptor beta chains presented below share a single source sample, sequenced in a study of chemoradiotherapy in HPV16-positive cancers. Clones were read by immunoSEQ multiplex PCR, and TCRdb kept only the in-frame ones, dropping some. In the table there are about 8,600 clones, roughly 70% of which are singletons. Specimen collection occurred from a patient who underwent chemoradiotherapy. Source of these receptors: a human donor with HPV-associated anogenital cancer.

DNA for the CDR3: TGCGCCAGCAGCTTTAGACTAGCGGGGGCGAACACCGGGGAGCTGTTTTTT. It is translated as CASSFRLAGANTGELFF. The gene calls are TRBV5-1 and TRBJ2-2; 12 bases map to TRBD2. The CDR3 sequence is 17 residues long. V gave up 2 bases and J gave up 0 bases; unmatched junction bases: 2. Germline loops: CDR1 SGHRS, CDR2 YFSETQ.

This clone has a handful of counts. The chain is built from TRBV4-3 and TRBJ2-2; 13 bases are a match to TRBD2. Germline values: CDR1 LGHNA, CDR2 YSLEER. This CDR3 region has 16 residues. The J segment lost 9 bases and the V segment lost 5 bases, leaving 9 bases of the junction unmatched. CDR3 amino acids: CASSDRLAGGARELFF. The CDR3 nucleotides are TGCGCCAGCAGCGATAGACTAGCGGGGGGAGCCAGGGAGCTGTTTTTT.

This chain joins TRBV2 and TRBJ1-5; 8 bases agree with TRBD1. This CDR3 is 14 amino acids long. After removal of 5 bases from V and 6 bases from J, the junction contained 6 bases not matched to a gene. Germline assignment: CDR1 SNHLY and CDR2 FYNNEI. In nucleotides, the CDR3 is TGTGCCAGCAGTCCTGGACAGGGAGGTCAGCCCCAGCATTTT. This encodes CASSPGQGGQPQHF. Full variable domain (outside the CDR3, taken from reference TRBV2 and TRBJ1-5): EPEVTQTPSHQVTQMGQEVILRCVPISNHLYFYWYRQILGQKVEFLVSFYNNEISEKSEIFDDQFSVERPDGSNFTLKIRSTKLEDSAMYFCASSPGQGGQPQHFGDGTRLSIL.

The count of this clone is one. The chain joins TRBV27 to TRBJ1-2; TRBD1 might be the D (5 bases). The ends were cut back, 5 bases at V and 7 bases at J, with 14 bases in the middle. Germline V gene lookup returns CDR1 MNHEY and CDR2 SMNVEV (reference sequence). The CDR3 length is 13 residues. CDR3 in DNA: TGTGCCAGCAGTCTGACGGCAGGGCTTGGCTACACCTTC. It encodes CASSLTAGLGYTF.

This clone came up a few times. The CDR3 here is CASSQAGRLSPLHF. Here the CDR3 DNA reads TGTGCCAGCTCACAAGCGGGCCGTCTTTCACCCCTCCACTTT. The V and J genes are TRBV18 and TRBJ1-6; D remains unclear. The CDR3 is 14 amino acids. Trimming shortened V by 4 bases and J by 9 bases, and 13 bases separated the two germline ends. CDR1 and CDR2 (germline): KGHSH, LQKENI.

The CDR3 reads CASSLAGGTPGANVLTF. The DNA for the CDR3 is TGTGCCAGCAGCTTAGCGGGGGGGACCCCTGGGGCCAACGTCCTGACTTTC. The chain joins TRBV13 to TRBJ2-6, with 8 bases fitting TRBD2. CDR1 and CDR2 from the germline V gene are PRHDT and FYEKMQ (reference sequence). After removal of 1 base from V and 2 bases from J, the junction contained 4 bases not matched to a gene. The CDR3 consists of 17 residues. Full variable domain (missing parts from reference TRBV13 and TRBJ2-6): AAGVIQSPRHLIKEKRETATLKCYPIPRHDTVYWYQQGPGQDPQFLISFYEKMQSDKGSIPDRFSAQQFSDYHSELNMSSLELGDSALYFCASSLAGGTPGANVLTFGAGSRLTVL.

CDR3 loop: CAWSLGLAETQYF. The CDR3 DNA reads as TGTGCCTGGAGTTTGGGACTAGCGGAGACCCAGTACTTC. The chain is built from TRBV30 and TRBJ2-5, with 10 positions matching TRBD2. CDR1 is GTSNPN, CDR2 SVGIG, per germline (reference sequence). V lost 2 bases and J lost 5; bases outside the gene matches: 2. This CDR3 is built from 13 residues.

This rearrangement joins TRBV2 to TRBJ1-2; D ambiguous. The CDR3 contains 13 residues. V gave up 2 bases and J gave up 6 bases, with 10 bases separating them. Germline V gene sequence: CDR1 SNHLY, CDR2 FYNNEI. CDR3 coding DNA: TGTGCCAGCAGTGAAAAGGGAGTAGATGGCTACACCTTC. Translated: CASSEKGVDGYTF. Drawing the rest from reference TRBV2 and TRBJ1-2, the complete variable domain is EPEVTQTPSHQVTQMGQEVILRCVPISNHLYFYWYRQILGQKVEFLVSFYNNEISEKSEIFDDQFSVERPDGSNFTLKIRSTKLEDSAMYFCASSEKGVDGYTFGSGTRLTVV.

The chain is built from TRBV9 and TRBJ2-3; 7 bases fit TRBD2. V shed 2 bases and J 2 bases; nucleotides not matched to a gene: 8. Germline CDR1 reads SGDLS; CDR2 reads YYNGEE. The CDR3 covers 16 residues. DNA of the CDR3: TGTGCCAGCAGCGTCGGAGCGGGGTTAACCACAGATACGCAGTATTTT. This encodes CASSVGAGLTTDTQYF.

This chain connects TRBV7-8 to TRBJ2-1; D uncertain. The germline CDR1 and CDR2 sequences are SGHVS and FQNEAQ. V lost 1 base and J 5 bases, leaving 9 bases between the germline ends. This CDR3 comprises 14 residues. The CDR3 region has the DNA TGTGCCAGCAGCTTAGGACTGATAAACAATGAGCAGTTCTTC. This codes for CASSLGLINNEQFF.

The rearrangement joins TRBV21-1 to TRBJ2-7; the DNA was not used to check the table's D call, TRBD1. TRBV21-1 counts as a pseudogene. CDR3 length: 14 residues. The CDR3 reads CASSMGLGRYEQYF. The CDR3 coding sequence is TGTGCCAGCAGTATGGGGCTAGGACGCTACGAGCAGTACTTC.

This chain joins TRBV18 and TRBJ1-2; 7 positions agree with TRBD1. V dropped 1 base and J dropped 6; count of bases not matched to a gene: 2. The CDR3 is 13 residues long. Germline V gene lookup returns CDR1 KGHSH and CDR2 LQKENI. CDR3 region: CASSPQGANGYTF. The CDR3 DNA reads TGTGCCAGCTCACCACAGGGGGCGAATGGCTACACCTTC. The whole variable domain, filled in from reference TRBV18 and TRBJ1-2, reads NAGVMQNPRHLVRRRGQEARLRCSPMKGHSHVYWYRQLPEEGLKFMVYLQKENIIDESGMPKERFSAEFPKEGPSILRIQQVVRGDSAAYFCASSPQGANGYTFGSGTRLTVV.

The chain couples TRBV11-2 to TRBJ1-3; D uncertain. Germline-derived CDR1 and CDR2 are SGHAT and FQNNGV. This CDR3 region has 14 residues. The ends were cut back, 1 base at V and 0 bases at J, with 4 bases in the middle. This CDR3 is CASSLVDSGNTIYF. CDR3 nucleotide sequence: TGTGCCAGCAGCTTAGTGGACTCTGGAAACACCATATATTTT.

CDR3 loop: CAISETSSVSGNTIYF. The CDR3 DNA sequence: TGTGCCATCAGTGAGACGTCGTCGGTTTCTGGAAACACCATATATTTT. The rearrangement uses TRBV10-3 and TRBJ1-3; D not certain. The germline V gene has CDR1 ENHRY and CDR2 SYGVKD. This CDR3 region has 16 residues. With 2 bases removed from V and 1 base from J, the gap between germline ends came to 12 bases.

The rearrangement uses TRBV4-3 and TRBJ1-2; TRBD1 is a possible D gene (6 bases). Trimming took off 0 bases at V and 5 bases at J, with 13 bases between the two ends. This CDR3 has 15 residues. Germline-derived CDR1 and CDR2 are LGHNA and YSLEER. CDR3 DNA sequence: TGCGCCAGCAGCCAAGAACCGGACAGTGTTTATGGCTACACCTTC. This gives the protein CASSQEPDSVYGYTF.

For the CDR3, the DNA is TGTGCCTGGGGACGGGACAGGGCTTTGCGTGGCAATCAGCCCCAGCATTTT. Its protein product is CAWGRDRALRGNQPQHF. The chain employs TRBV30 and TRBJ1-5; TRBD1 matches 9 bases. The ends lost 5 bases at V and 2 bases at J; junction bases unmatched: 13. Germline CDR1 GTSNPN, CDR2 SVGIG (reference sequence). The CDR3 covers 17 residues.

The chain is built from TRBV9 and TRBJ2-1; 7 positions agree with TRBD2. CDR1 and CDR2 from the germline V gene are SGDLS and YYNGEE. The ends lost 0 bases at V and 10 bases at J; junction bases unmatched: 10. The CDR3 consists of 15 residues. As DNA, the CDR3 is TGTGCCAGCAGCGTAGAGGGAGTGAACGGGGGGGAGCAGTTCTTC. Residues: CASSVEGVNGGEQFF.

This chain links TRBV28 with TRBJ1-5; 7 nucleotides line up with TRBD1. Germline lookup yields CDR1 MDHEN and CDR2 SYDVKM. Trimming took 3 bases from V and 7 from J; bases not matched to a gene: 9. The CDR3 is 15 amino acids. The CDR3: CASSFSAQGEQPQHF. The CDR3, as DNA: TGTGCCAGCAGTTTCAGCGCCCAGGGGGAACAGCCCCAGCATTTT.

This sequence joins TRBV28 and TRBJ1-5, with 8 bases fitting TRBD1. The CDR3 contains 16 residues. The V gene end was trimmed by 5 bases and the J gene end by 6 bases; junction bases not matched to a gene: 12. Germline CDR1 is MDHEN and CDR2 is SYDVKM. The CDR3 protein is CASSTLGQGSGQPQHF. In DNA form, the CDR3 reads TGTGCCAGCAGTACCCTAGGACAGGGCTCTGGTCAGCCCCAGCATTTT.

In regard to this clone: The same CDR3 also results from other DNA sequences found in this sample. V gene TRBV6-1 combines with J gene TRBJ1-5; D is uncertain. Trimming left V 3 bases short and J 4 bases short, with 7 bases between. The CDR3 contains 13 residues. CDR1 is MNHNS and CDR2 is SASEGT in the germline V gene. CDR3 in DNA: TGTGCCAGCAGTGAGGCGCTAAATCAGCCCCAGCATTTT. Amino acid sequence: CASSEALNQPQHF.

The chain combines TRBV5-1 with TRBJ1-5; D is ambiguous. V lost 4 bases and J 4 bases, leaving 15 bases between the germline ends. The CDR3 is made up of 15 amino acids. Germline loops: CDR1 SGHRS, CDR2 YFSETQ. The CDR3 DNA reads TGCGCCAGCAGCCGCCATACAGAAACTAATCAGCCCCAGCATTTT. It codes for CASSRHTETNQPQHF.

This CDR3 is CASSLGPAGGNEQYF. In DNA, the CDR3 is TGTGCCAGCAGTTTAGGGCCGGCAGGGGGCAACGAGCAGTACTTC. V is TRBV27 and J is TRBJ2-7; 8 nucleotides line up with TRBD1. V trimming: 2 bases; J trimming: 5 bases; junction bases outside the gene matches: 8. The CDR3 is made up of 15 amino acids. Germline V gives CDR1 MNHEY, CDR2 SMNVEV (reference sequence).

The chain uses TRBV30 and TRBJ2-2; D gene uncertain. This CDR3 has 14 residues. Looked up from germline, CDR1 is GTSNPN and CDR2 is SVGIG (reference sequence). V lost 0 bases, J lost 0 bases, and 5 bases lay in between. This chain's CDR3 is CAWSVATNTGELFF. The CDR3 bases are TGTGCCTGGAGTGTGGCCACGAACACCGGGGAGCTGTTTTTT.